The 18 T cell receptor beta chains listed next were all sequenced from one sample in a study of PD-1 blockade in classical Hodgkin lymphoma. TCRdb's copy holds only in-frame clones and misses some; the assay was immunoSEQ multiplex PCR. This sample has 120,000 to 150,000 clones; around four fifths occur once, and the top ten carry 7.5% to 9.5%. All patients relapsed after autologous stem cell transplantation, and brentuximab vedotin exposure varied. The sample consisted of peripheral blood mononuclear cells (PBMCs), taken before the second cycle of nivolumab. The source of these receptors is a human donor with classical Hodgkin lymphoma.

The chain is built from TRBV4-2 and TRBJ1-3, with a tentative D call TRBD1 (6 bases). V was shortened by 4 bases and J by 4 bases, with 11 bases between the two germline ends. Germline CDR1 reads LGHNA; CDR2 reads YNFKEQ. The CDR3 totals 14 residues. In DNA, the CDR3 is TGTGCCAGCAGCCCGGGGGGCTGGGGAAACACCATATATTTT. Translating it yields CASSPGGWGNTIYF.

The chain is built from TRBV6-1 and TRBJ1-2; 7 nucleotides align to TRBD1. J was trimmed by 6 bases and V by 4 bases; bases with no gene match: 11. Germline-derived CDR1 and CDR2 are MNHNS and SASEGT. The CDR3 loop spans 15 amino acids. Written as DNA, the CDR3 is TGTGCCAGCAGTGCCCCCGACAGGGACTATCATGGCTACACCTTC. Its translation: CASSAPDRDYHGYTF.

This clone was observed a few times. The genes are TRBV18 and TRBJ1-1; no clear D. The CDR3 loop spans 16 amino acids. Germline CDR1 reads KGHSH; CDR2 reads LQKENI. V gave up 2 bases and J gave up 4 bases, with 17 bases separating them. CDR3 amino acids: CASSPVELGILTEAFF. As DNA, the CDR3 is TGTGCCAGCTCACCAGTGGAGCTTGGGATACTCACTGAAGCTTTCTTT.

The V gene is TRBV21-1, the J gene TRBJ2-1; TRBD2, the table's D call, lacks a check against the DNA. TRBV21-1 is described as a pseudogene. The CDR3 runs to 13 residues. In nucleotides, the CDR3 is TGTGCCAGCAGGGGGAGGGGCCTAGGTGAGCAGTTCTTC. Translation: CASRGRGLGEQFF.

This rearrangement joins TRBV19 to TRBJ2-7, with 9 bases fitting TRBD1. V shed 5 bases and J 0 bases; nucleotides not matched to a gene: 5. The CDR3 is made up of 15 amino acids. From germline, CDR1 is LNHDA and CDR2 SQIVND (reference sequence). This CDR3 reads CASSLTGGSSYEQYF. The CDR3 DNA sequence: TGTGCCAGTAGTTTGACAGGGGGGAGCTCCTACGAGCAGTACTTC.

This clone was seen a single time. This chain links TRBV10-3 with TRBJ2-1; 16 bases match TRBD2. Trimming took 7 bases from V and 7 from J; bases not matched to a gene: 7. The CDR3 length is 16 residues. Per germline, CDR1 ENHRY and CDR2 SYGVKD. Written as DNA, the CDR3 is TGTGCCATCAAAGGGACTAGCGGGAGGGCCAGAAATGAGCAGTTCTTC. Protein sequence: CAIKGTSGRARNEQFF.

The chain carries TRBV9 and TRBJ2-5, with 9 bases aligning to TRBD1. The CDR3 spans 15 residues. Trimming took 4 bases from V and 5 from J; bases not matched to a gene: 9. The V gene's germline CDR1 is SGDLS and CDR2 YYNGEE. The CDR3 is CASSLRDRVFETQYF. The CDR3 nucleotides are TGTGCCAGCAGCCTCCGGGACAGGGTTTTCGAGACCCAGTACTTC.

The V call is TRBV13, the J call TRBJ2-4; a possible D gene is TRBD1 (5 bases). The V end lost 4 bases, the J end lost 0 bases, and 13 bases lay between the germline ends. CDR3 length: 16 residues. Per germline, CDR1 PRHDT and CDR2 FYEKMQ (reference sequence). CDR3 region: CASSYGHPEAKNIQYF. The CDR3 DNA follows: TGTGCCAGCAGCTACGGACACCCCGAAGCCAAAAACATTCAGTACTTC.

The V gene is TRBV6-1, the J gene TRBJ1-2, with D possibly matching TRBD1 (5 bases). Germline V gene sequence: CDR1 MNHNS, CDR2 SASEGT. The CDR3 totals 15 residues. The V end was cut by 2 bases, the J end by 2 bases, with 12 bases between. CDR3 nucleotide sequence: TGTGCCAGCAGTGAAAGGTTGGGGCAAAACTATGGCTACACCTTC. Its translation is CASSERLGQNYGYTF.

The chain links TRBV18 to TRBJ2-3, with D hard to call. CDR3 length: 16 amino acids. In germline, CDR1 is KGHSH, CDR2 LQKENI. V gave up 2 bases and J gave up 0 bases, with 12 bases separating them. The CDR3 nucleotides read TGTGCCAGCTCACCAGTACTCGGTTCTAGCACAGATACGCAGTATTTT. Protein sequence: CASSPVLGSSTDTQYF. Looking up the rest from reference TRBV18 and TRBJ2-3 gives the full variable domain: NAGVMQNPRHLVRRRGQEARLRCSPMKGHSHVYWYRQLPEEGLKFMVYLQKENIIDESGMPKERFSAEFPKEGPSILRIQQVVRGDSAAYFCASSPVLGSSTDTQYFGPGTRLTVL.

The V gene is TRBV5-6, the J gene TRBJ2-5; D may be TRBD1 (6 bases). Germline CDR1 SGHDT, CDR2 YYEEEE. Trimming removed 1 base at V and 3 bases at J, with 19 bases between. This CDR3 has 17 amino acids. In nucleotides, the CDR3 is TGTGCCAGCAGCTTGTTGAGGAGACAGGCTTCCAAAGAGACCCAGTACTTC. The encoded protein is CASSLLRRQASKETQYF.

V and J are TRBV7-2 and TRBJ2-7; 8 positions agree with TRBD1. The CDR3 loop spans 15 amino acids. CDR1 SGHTA and CDR2 FQGNSA come from the germline V gene. V dropped 7 bases and J dropped 1; count of bases not matched to a gene: 9. The CDR3: CASTPGTGVSYEQYF. As DNA, the CDR3 is TGTGCCAGCACCCCAGGGACAGGCGTTTCCTACGAGCAGTACTTC.

The chain is built from TRBV2 and TRBJ2-3; 8 bases match TRBD1. The J segment lost 5 bases and the V segment lost 2 bases, leaving 15 bases of the junction unmatched. This CDR3 is built from 18 residues. Germline assignment: CDR1 SNHLY and CDR2 FYNNEI. The DNA of the CDR3 is TGTGCCAGCAGTGAAAACCCCCTGGGCAGGGGGCAGGTAGATACGCAGTATTTT. It codes for CASSENPLGRGQVDTQYF.

As regards this clone: An end of the junction differs from the germline gene, which may be a read error. The sample carries other DNA sequences with the same CDR3. The J gene is TRBJ2-1, the V gene TRBV5-1, with 8 bases lining up with TRBD2. CDR1 and CDR2 from the germline V gene are SGHRS and YFSETQ. The length of the CDR3 is 17 residues. CDR3 amino acids: CASSFIPPSGGYNEQFF. In nucleotides, the CDR3 is TGCGCCAGCAGCTTTATCCCCCCAAGCGGGGGATACAATGAACAGTTCTTC. Full variable domain (outside the CDR3, taken from reference TRBV5-1 and TRBJ2-1): KAGVTQTPRYLIKTRGQQVTLSCSPISGHRSVSWYQQTPGQGLQFLFEYFSETQRNKGNFPGRFSGRQFSNSRSEMNVSTLELGDSALYLCASSFIPPSGGYNEQFFGPGTRLTVL.

This clone was counted only a few times. This chain connects TRBV27 to TRBJ2-2; 7 bases align to TRBD1. This CDR3 comprises 15 residues. The germline gives CDR1 MNHEY, CDR2 SMNVEV (reference sequence). V shed 3 bases and J 1 base; nucleotides not matched to a gene: 2. The CDR3 loop is CASSFRTGNTGELFF. In DNA form, the CDR3 reads TGTGCCAGCAGTTTCCGGACAGGGAACACCGGGGAGCTGTTTTTT.

DNA for the CDR3: TGTGCCAGCAGCTCCCTCGGGGGCGACACCTACAATGAGCAGTTCTTC. Protein sequence: CASSSLGGDTYNEQFF. This chain uses TRBV5-6 with TRBJ2-1; D tentatively reads TRBD1 or TRBD2 (6 bases each). The CDR3 loop spans 16 amino acids. Germline V lookup: CDR1 SGHDT, CDR2 YYEEEE. Between the trimmed V and J ends, which lost 3 bases and 2 bases, there was a span of 15 bases.

The J gene is TRBJ2-3, the V gene TRBV7-3; no firm D call. Germline-derived CDR1 and CDR2 are SGHTA and FQGTGA. The CDR3 length is 14 residues. Trimming stripped 5 bases from V and 2 bases from J, with 11 bases between. The CDR3 DNA is TGTGCCAGCAGCCCGGAGCCCTCCACAGATACGCAGTATTTT. This codes for CASSPEPSTDTQYF.

This CDR3 reads CASSQQGPASPLHF. In DNA form, the CDR3 reads TGTGCCAGCAGCCAACAGGGACCGGCTTCACCCCTCCACTTT. The J gene is TRBJ1-6, the V gene TRBV7-2; a possible D gene is TRBD1 (6 bases). V lost 5 bases, J lost 9 bases, and 14 bases lay in between. CDR1 and CDR2 from the germline V gene are SGHTA and FQGNSA. The CDR3 is 14 residues long.